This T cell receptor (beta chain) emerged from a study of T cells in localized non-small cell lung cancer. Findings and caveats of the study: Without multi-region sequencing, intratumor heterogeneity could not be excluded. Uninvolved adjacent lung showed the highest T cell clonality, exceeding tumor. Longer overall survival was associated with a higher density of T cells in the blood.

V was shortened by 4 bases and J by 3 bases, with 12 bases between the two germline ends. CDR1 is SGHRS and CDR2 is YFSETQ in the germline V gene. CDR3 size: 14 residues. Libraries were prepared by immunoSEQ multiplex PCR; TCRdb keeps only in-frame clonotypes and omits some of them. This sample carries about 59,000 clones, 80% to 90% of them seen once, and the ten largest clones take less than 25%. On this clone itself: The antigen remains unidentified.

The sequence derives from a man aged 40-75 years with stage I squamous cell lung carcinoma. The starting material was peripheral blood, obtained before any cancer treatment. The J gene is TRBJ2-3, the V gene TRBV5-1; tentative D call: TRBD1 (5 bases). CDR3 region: CASSPVGRTDTQYF. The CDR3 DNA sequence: TGCGCCAGCAGCCCAGTGGGGCGGACAGATACGCAGTATTTT.